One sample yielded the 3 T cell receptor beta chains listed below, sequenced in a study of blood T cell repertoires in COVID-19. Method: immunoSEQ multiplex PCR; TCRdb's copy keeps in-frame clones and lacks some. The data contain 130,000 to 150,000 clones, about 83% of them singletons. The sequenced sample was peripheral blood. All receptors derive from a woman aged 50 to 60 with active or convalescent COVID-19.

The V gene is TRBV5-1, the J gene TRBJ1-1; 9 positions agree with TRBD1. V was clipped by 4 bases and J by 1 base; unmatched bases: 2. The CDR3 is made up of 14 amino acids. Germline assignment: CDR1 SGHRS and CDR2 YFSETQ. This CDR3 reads CASSTGQGNTEAFF. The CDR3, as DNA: TGCGCCAGCAGCACGGGACAGGGGAACACTGAAGCTTTCTTT.

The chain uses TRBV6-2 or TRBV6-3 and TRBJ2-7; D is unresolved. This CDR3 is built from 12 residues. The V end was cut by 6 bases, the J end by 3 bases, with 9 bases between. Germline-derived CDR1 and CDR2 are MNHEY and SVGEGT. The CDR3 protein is CASSQNGYEQYF. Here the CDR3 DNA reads TGTGCCAGCAGCCAGAACGGCTACGAGCAGTACTTC.

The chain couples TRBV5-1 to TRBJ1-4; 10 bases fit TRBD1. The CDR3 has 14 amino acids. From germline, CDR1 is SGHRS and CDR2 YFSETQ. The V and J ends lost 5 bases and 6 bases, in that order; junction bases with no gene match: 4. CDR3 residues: CASRPGTGDEKLFF. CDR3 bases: TGCGCCAGCAGACCCGGGACAGGGGATGAAAAACTGTTTTTT.